One sample yielded the 22 T cell receptor beta chains listed below, sequenced in a study of human T cells and chemical hapten exposure. Sample time point: patch test 2, 6 weeks after DPC sensitization. Treatment described: therapeutic diphenylcyclopropenone sensitization with weekly scalp DPC. MiXCR, run by TCRdb on the RACE reads, gives a single entry per CDR3 protein. The data show approximately 90,000 distinct CDR3 sequences, around 10% seen once. The sample here was whole blood, taken in connection with sensitization to the hapten diphenylcyclopropenone (DPC). The receptors derive from a man aged 40-49 years with alopecia areata. Some clones in this sample may be carry-over from other donors' samples.

This clonotype has at least ten counts. The chain carries TRBV6-6 and TRBJ1-3, with TRBD1 as a possible D gene (5 bases). The CDR3 contains 16 residues. V was cut by 0 bases and J by 7 bases, with 16 bases left in between. Germline lookup yields CDR1 MNHNY and CDR2 SVGAGI (reference sequence). CDR3 coding DNA: TGTGCCAGCAGTTACTCGAGCAGGGACCTTACCAACACCATATATTTT. As protein: CASSYSSRDLTNTIYF.

This chain joins TRBV20-1 and TRBJ2-1; TRBD2 aligns across 10 bases. Looked up from germline, CDR1 is DFQATT and CDR2 is SNEGSKA (reference sequence). V shed 6 bases and J 0 bases; nucleotides not matched to a gene: 5. CDR3 length equals 15 residues. CDR3 region: CSAPSGRGSYNEQFF. CDR3 in DNA: TGCAGTGCCCCTAGCGGGAGAGGCTCCTACAATGAGCAGTTCTTC.

This clonotype was recorded at least ten times. The CDR3 coding sequence is TGTGCCAGCAGCCCGCCGGGACTAGCGGGAGTTTCCTACGAGCAGTACTTC. Amino acids: CASSPPGLAGVSYEQYF. The rearrangement joins TRBV4-2 to TRBJ2-7, with 14 bases identical to TRBD2. The germline gives CDR1 LGHNA, CDR2 YNFKEQ. The CDR3 loop spans 17 amino acids. With V trimmed by 4 bases and J by 1 base, 6 bases remained unmatched.

This clonotype has just a few counts. The V gene is TRBV20-1, the J gene TRBJ1-6; D perhaps matches TRBD1 (5 bases). Germline V gene data show CDR1 as DFQATT and CDR2 as SNEGSKA (reference sequence). The CDR3 totals 14 residues. V lost 1 base, J lost 14 bases, and 18 bases lay in between. The CDR3 DNA reads as TGCAGTGCTAGAGTCGAGGTTCAGGGTTCCACCCTCCACTTT. Amino acid sequence: CSARVEVQGSTLHF.

The rearrangement links TRBV11-2 to TRBJ2-2; unclear D gene. The CDR3 has 12 amino acids. V was pared by 4 bases and J by 7 bases, with 7 bases between. Germline CDR1 and CDR2: SGHAT and FQNNGV. The CDR3 DNA follows: TGTGCCAGCAGCTACCTTGGCGGGGAGCTGTTTTTT. As protein: CASSYLGGELFF.

This clonotype appeared many times. The V gene is TRBV20-1, the J gene TRBJ2-7; D unclear. The CDR3 is 15 amino acids. Germline-derived CDR1 and CDR2 are DFQATT and SNEGSKA (reference sequence). V was trimmed by 0 bases and J by 0 bases, leaving 12 bases between them. As DNA, the CDR3 is TGCAGTGCTAGAGATGAGGTAGTCGTCTCCTACGAGCAGTACTTC. As protein: CSARDEVVVSYEQYF.

This clonotype was observed at least ten times. This chain links TRBV5-4 with TRBJ1-2; unclear D gene. Germline-derived CDR1 and CDR2 are SGHNT and YYREEE (reference sequence). V lost 4 bases, J lost 4 bases, and 11 bases lay in between. The CDR3 length is 13 residues. The CDR3 loop reads CASSEDRGYGYTF. The CDR3 DNA reads as TGTGCCAGCAGCGAGGATCGGGGCTATGGCTACACCTTC.

In this sample, this clonotype turned up a few times. J is TRBJ2-3 and V is TRBV14; 10 nucleotides match TRBD2. From germline, CDR1 is SGHDN and CDR2 FVKESK. V trimming: 2 bases; J trimming: 7 bases; junction bases outside the gene matches: 9. The CDR3 extends over 16 amino acids. In nucleotides, the CDR3 is TGTGCCAGCAGCCAACACACCGGGACTAGCGAAAATACGCAGTATTTT. This translates into CASSQHTGTSENTQYF.

The J gene is TRBJ2-7, the V gene TRBV29-1, with 12 nucleotides matching TRBD2. Germline values: CDR1 SQVTM, CDR2 ANQGSEA. This CDR3 spans 19 amino acids. V dropped 4 bases and J dropped 0; count of bases not matched to a gene: 16. Here the CDR3 DNA reads TGCAGCGTTGTACTACTTCCACTAGCGGGAGGCCGACCCTCCTACGAGCAGTACGTC. It yields the protein CSVVLLPLAGGRPSYEQYV.

The chain recombines TRBV18 with TRBJ2-5, with a tentative D call TRBD2 (6 bases). There are 15 residues in the CDR3. Trimming took 6 bases from V and 3 from J, leaving 17 bases between them. Germline V gene data show CDR1 as KGHSH and CDR2 as LQKENI. CDR3 DNA sequence: TGTGCCAGCTCCGTCCGCGCGGGCGGGGAAGAGACCCAGTACTTC. It yields the protein CASSVRAGGEETQYF.

CDR3 amino acids: CASSFTTGATDTQYF. The CDR3 DNA reads TGTGCCAGCAGTTTTACGACAGGGGCCACAGATACGCAGTATTTT. V gene TRBV27 combines with J gene TRBJ2-3; TRBD1 aligns across 8 bases. CDR1 is MNHEY, CDR2 SMNVEV, per germline (reference sequence). The trim removed 3 bases at V and 2 bases at J, leaving 4 bases unmatched. The CDR3 length is 15 residues.

The chain is built from TRBV30 and TRBJ2-7; 10 bases are a match to TRBD1. The V gene end was trimmed by 3 bases and the J gene end by 6 bases; junction bases not matched to a gene: 8. CDR1 and CDR2 (germline): GTSNPN, SVGIG (reference sequence). This CDR3 contains 14 residues. CDR3 region: CAWRPGQGIFEQYF. In DNA, the CDR3 is TGTGCCTGGAGACCGGGACAGGGGATCTTCGAGCAGTACTTC.

The CDR3 DNA reads as TGTGCCAGCAGTTTAGGGAGAGGGCGCAGGGGCTCGAACACCGGGGAGCTGTTTTTT. Its protein product is CASSLGRGRRGSNTGELFF. The rearrangement uses TRBV12-3 or TRBV12-4 and TRBJ2-2; perhaps TRBD1 as D (6 bases). The CDR3 loop spans 19 amino acids. Trimming stripped 1 base from V and 0 bases from J, with 18 bases between.

As regards this clonotype: The junction departs from the called germline gene at one end, perhaps through a read error. This chain uses TRBV20-1 with TRBJ1-4, with 7 nucleotides matching TRBD1. Germline values: CDR1 DFQATT, CDR2 SNEGSKA (reference sequence). This CDR3 is 15 amino acids long. CDR3 loop: CSARDQGGARENLFF. CDR3 nucleotides: TGCAGTGCTAGAGATCAGGGGGGGGCTCGAGAAAACCTGTTTTTT.

Only a few counts were recorded for this clonotype. The chain employs TRBV4-3 and TRBJ2-3; 8 bases align to TRBD2. The CDR3 extends over 17 amino acids. Trimming took 1 base from V and 4 from J; bases not matched to a gene: 10. CDR1 LGHNA and CDR2 YSLEER come from the germline V gene. The CDR3 region is CASSQGSSGSASDTQYF. DNA of the CDR3: TGCGCCAGCAGCCAAGGGTCCAGCGGGAGTGCATCAGATACGCAGTATTTT.

The chain carries TRBV7-6 and TRBJ2-1; TRBD2 agrees at 12 bases. V lost 1 base, J lost 4 bases, and 5 bases stayed unmatched. This CDR3 is built from 17 residues. The germline V gene has CDR1 SGHVS and CDR2 FNYEAQ. CDR3 sequence: CASSLELAGGRYNEQFF. The DNA of the CDR3 is TGTGCCAGCAGCTTAGAACTAGCGGGGGGCCGGTACAATGAGCAGTTCTTC.

Only a few counts were recorded for this clonotype. This chain links TRBV7-9 with TRBJ2-7; 12 nucleotides agree with TRBD2. CDR1 and CDR2 (germline): SEHNR, FQNEAQ (reference sequence). This CDR3 has 17 residues. Trimming at V came to 6 bases and at J to 2 bases, leaving 11 bases not matched to a gene. CDR3 nucleotide sequence: TGTGCCAGCAGACCACCTCCTAGCGGGAGGGGGACCTACGAGCAGTACTTC. Translation gives CASRPPPSGRGTYEQYF.

The chain recombines TRBV6-2 or TRBV6-3 with TRBJ2-3; D may be TRBD1 (6 bases). The CDR3 consists of 17 residues. Germline lookup yields CDR1 MNHEY and CDR2 SVGEGT. V gave up 5 bases and J gave up 2 bases, with 20 bases separating them. CDR3 nucleotides: TGTGCCAGCAGTACCGTCGACAGGCTACTCGTCACAGATACGCAGTATTTT. As protein: CASSTVDRLLVTDTQYF.

This clonotype has a count of ten or more. The junction shows a germline mismatch at one end, possibly a read error. V gene TRBV7-7 combines with J gene TRBJ2-1; D not certain. The CDR3 has 13 residues. Looked up from germline, CDR1 is SSHAT and CDR2 is FNYEAQ (reference sequence). CDR3 residues: CASRLSQASEQFF. The CDR3 coding sequence is TGTGCTAGCAGACTCTCGCAAGCGAGTGAGCAGTTCTTC.

This clonotype was seen at least ten times. The V call is TRBV12-3 or TRBV12-4, the J call TRBJ1-2; 7 bases line up with TRBD1. Trimming removed 6 bases from V and 3 bases from J; junction bases left unmatched: 1. The CDR3 runs to 12 residues. This CDR3 reads CASSGQDYGYTF. CDR3 DNA sequence: TGTGCCAGCAGCGGACAGGACTATGGCTACACCTTC.

The rearrangement links TRBV4-3 to TRBJ2-3; the D is unclear. Germline-derived CDR1 and CDR2 are LGHNA and YSLEER. Trimming stripped 1 base from V and 6 bases from J, with 8 bases between. The CDR3 contains 13 residues. CDR3: CASSQVKTDTQYF. The CDR3 DNA is TGCGCCAGCAGCCAAGTAAAGACGGATACGCAGTATTTT.

This clonotype showed up many times. The chain combines TRBV5-1 with TRBJ2-7; TRBD1 is a possible D gene (5 bases). V lost 0 bases, J lost 6 bases, and 13 bases lay in between. CDR1 is SGHRS, CDR2 YFSETQ, per germline. The CDR3 runs to 14 residues. CDR3 region: CASSLAGNSGEQYV. The DNA for the CDR3 is TGCGCCAGCAGCTTGGCAGGGAACAGTGGCGAGCAGTACGTC.